Following are 5 T cell receptor beta chains from one sample sequenced in a study of T-cell reconstitution after alpha-beta-depleted transplantation in children. For TCRbeta, the library was prepared with unique molecular identifiers. MiXCR was run by TCRdb on the PCR reads, yielding one entry per CDR3 protein. The top ten hold about 2.2% of the sample, which has hundreds of thousands of distinct CDR3 sequences, 10% to 15% seen once. The sequencing used PBMCs, mostly from graft donor cells, collected 360 days after TCRalphabeta/CD19-depleted stem cell transplant. These receptors all come from a male patient younger than 18 who had a stem cell transplant for acute myeloid leukemia, so the T cells may come from the graft donor.

This clonotype was seen more than once but under ten times. This chain joins TRBV20-1 and TRBJ1-2, with 8 nucleotides matching TRBD1. J lost 7 bases, V lost 0 bases, and 4 bases had no gene match. This CDR3 comprises 13 residues. Germline CDR1 DFQATT, CDR2 SNEGSKA (reference sequence). CDR3 in DNA: TGCAGTGCTAGAGATGGACAGGGAGGTGGCTACACCTTC. Its translation is CSARDGQGGGYTF.

The chain joins TRBV6-2 or TRBV6-3 to TRBJ2-2, with D unclear. CDR3 length: 14 amino acids. Trimming pared 2 bases from V and 4 bases from J, leaving 8 bases between. CDR1 is MNHEY, CDR2 SVGEGT, per germline. As DNA, the CDR3 is TGTGCCAGCAGTTACCATCGTAGCACCGGGGAGCTGTTTTTT. Translated, it gives CASSYHRSTGELFF.

This clonotype was recorded a few times. The J gene is TRBJ2-1, the V gene TRBV20-1, with 8 bases identical to TRBD2. V dropped 0 bases and J dropped 2; count of bases not matched to a gene: 6. CDR3 length: 16 amino acids. CDR1 DFQATT and CDR2 SNEGSKA come from the germline V gene (reference sequence). In DNA form, the CDR3 reads TGCAGTGCTAGAGATCGACGGGAGGGGGCCTACAATGAGCAGTTCTTC. This codes for CSARDRREGAYNEQFF.

This chain links TRBV5-1 with TRBJ2-2, with TRBD2 matching 8 bases. This CDR3 region has 16 residues. V dropped 3 bases and J dropped 8; count of bases not matched to a gene: 12. CDR1 and CDR2 (germline): SGHRS, YFSETQ. For the CDR3, the DNA is TGCGCCAGCAGCTCCCCTAGCGGGCGAGCGGTAGGGGAGCTGTTTTTT. Its translation: CASSSPSGRAVGELFF.

This clonotype has just a few counts. V and J are TRBV7-8 and TRBJ2-1; D gene uncertain. CDR1 and CDR2 (germline): SGHVS, FQNEAQ. The CDR3 consists of 14 residues. V lost 1 base to trimming and J lost 8 bases, with 12 bases between them. The CDR3, as DNA: TGTGCCAGCAGCTTAGAAGGGTTACGGGATGAGCAGTTCTTC. Its translation: CASSLEGLRDEQFF.